The 5 T cell receptor beta chains in this list originate from one sample, sequenced in a study of radiation and T cells in renal cell carcinoma. Method: immunoSEQ multiplex PCR; TCRdb's copy keeps in-frame clones and lacks some. The data contain tens of thousands of clones, 82% of them singletons. As for time point: baseline pretreatment blood. Treatment meaning: 15 Gy SBRT to primary tumor, nephrectomy 4 weeks later. The source material was blood, sampled from a patient whose treatment included radiotherapy and nephrectomy. The origin of the receptors is a man aged 55 to 70 with renal cell carcinoma.

This rearrangement joins TRBV15 to TRBJ1-5; TRBD1 is a possible D gene (5 bases). The CDR3 loop spans 12 amino acids. V lost 1 base to trimming and J lost 9 bases, with 7 bases between them. From germline, CDR1 is LNHNV and CDR2 YYDKDF (reference sequence). The CDR3 DNA is TGTGCCACCAGCAGAGGGGGGGTGCCCCAGCATTTT. Amino acids: CATSRGGVPQHF.

The chain recombines TRBV5-1 with TRBJ2-7, with D maybe TRBD1 (6 bases). V lost 5 bases and J 2 bases, leaving 14 bases between the germline ends. This CDR3 comprises 14 residues. Germline CDR1 SGHRS, CDR2 YFSETQ. CDR3 residues: CASSSGAIAYEQYF. The CDR3 DNA reads TGCGCCAGCAGTTCAGGGGCGATAGCCTACGAGCAGTACTTC.

This chain uses TRBV5-1 with TRBJ1-3; 8 bases map to TRBD1. V lost 0 bases to trimming and J lost 1 base; unmatched junction nucleotides: 3. Germline lookup yields CDR1 SGHRS and CDR2 YFSETQ. There are 16 residues in the CDR3. CDR3 region: CASSLGDRMSGNTIYF. In nucleotides, the CDR3 is TGCGCCAGCAGCTTGGGGGACAGGATGTCTGGAAACACCATATATTTT.

The chain couples TRBV28 to TRBJ2-4; D unresolved. From germline, CDR1 is MDHEN and CDR2 SYDVKM. This CDR3 contains 14 residues. Trimming cost V 3 bases and J 7 bases, with 13 bases left between them. CDR3 bases: TGTGCCAGCAGTTTCCGGCTAGAGGTGAACATTCAGTACTTC. It specifies CASSFRLEVNIQYF. Together with reference TRBV28 and TRBJ2-4, the CDR3 gives the full variable domain: DVKVTQSSRYLVKRTGEKVFLECVQDMDHENMFWYRQDPGLGLRLIYFSYDVKMKEKGDIPEGYSVSREKKERFSLILESASTNQTSMYLCASSFRLEVNIQYFGAGTRLSVL.

This clone has a handful of counts. The CDR3, as DNA: TGCGCCAGCAGCCAAGGGGACTTCACTAACTATGGCTACACCTTC. Protein: CASSQGDFTNYGYTF. The V call is TRBV4-1, the J call TRBJ1-2, with D tentatively TRBD1 (5 bases). The V gene lost 1 base and the J gene lost 0 bases, with 9 bases spanning the gap. Germline assignment: CDR1 MGHRA and CDR2 YSYEKL. CDR3 length: 15 amino acids.